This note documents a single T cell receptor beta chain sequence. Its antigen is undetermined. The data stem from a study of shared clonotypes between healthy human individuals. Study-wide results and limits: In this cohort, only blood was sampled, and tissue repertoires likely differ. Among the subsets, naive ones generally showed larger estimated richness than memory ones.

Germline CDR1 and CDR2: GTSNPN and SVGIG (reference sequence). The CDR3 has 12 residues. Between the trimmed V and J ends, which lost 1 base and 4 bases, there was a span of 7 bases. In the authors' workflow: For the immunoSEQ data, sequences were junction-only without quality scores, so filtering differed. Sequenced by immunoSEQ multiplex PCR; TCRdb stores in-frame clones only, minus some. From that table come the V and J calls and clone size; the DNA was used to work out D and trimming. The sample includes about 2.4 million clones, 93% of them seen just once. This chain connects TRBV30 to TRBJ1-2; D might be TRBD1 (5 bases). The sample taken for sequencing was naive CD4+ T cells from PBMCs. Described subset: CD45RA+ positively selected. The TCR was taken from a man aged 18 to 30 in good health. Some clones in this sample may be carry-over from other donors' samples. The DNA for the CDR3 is TGTGCCTGGAGTGCGGGGGGCTATGGCTACACCTTC. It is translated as CAWSAGGYGYTF.